These 28 T cell receptor beta chains were all obtained from the same sample, sequenced in a study of T cell repertoires in cytomegalovirus infection. Each CDR3 protein is one row after TCRdb ran MiXCR on the reads. The profile shows more than 300,000 distinct CDR3 sequences, just under 35% of them singletons. These receptors have no identified antigens. Material: cultured PBMCs, obtained from culture after CMV antigen stimulation. The origin of the receptors is a human donor in good health (CMV status not recorded). Some clones in this sample may be carry-over from other donors' samples.

The CDR3 nucleotides are TGTGCCAGCAGCCCCCCTAGCGCCCAAGAGACCCAGTACTTC. This translates into CASSPPSAQETQYF. This chain joins TRBV12-3 or TRBV12-4 and TRBJ2-5; a weak D match, TRBD2 (6 bases). The CDR3 has 14 residues. Between the trimmed V and J ends, which lost 6 bases and 1 base, there was a span of 12 bases.

This clonotype was observed a single time. The rearrangement links TRBV10-3 to TRBJ1-2; 8 bases agree with TRBD1. Per the germline V gene, CDR1 is ENHRY and CDR2 is SYGVKD. The V gene end was trimmed by 5 bases and the J gene end by 4 bases; junction bases not matched to a gene: 12. The CDR3 totals 16 residues. CDR3 residues: CAISRSDRAKVYGYTF. CDR3 bases: TGTGCCATCAGTAGGTCGGACAGGGCGAAGGTCTATGGCTACACCTTC.

V gene TRBV10-3 combines with J gene TRBJ2-4, with D perhaps TRBD2 (5 bases). The V gene's germline CDR1 is ENHRY and CDR2 SYGVKD. Trimming removed 2 bases at V and 0 bases at J, with 11 bases between. This CDR3 is built from 16 residues. The CDR3 protein is CAISEAPRGAKNIQYF. The DNA of the CDR3 is TGTGCCATCAGTGAGGCCCCCCGGGGAGCCAAAAACATTCAGTACTTC.

V gene TRBV19 combines with J gene TRBJ2-1; 7 bases agree with TRBD1. The CDR3 has 15 residues. V lost 2 bases and J lost 10; bases outside the gene matches: 11. CDR1 is LNHDA, CDR2 SQIVND, per germline (reference sequence). The CDR3, as DNA: TGTGCCAGTAGTATAATAGGGACAGCCTCTAAGGAGCAGTTCTTC. It codes for CASSIIGTASKEQFF.

This clonotype was detected many times. This rearrangement joins TRBV7-2 to TRBJ2-1; perhaps TRBD2 as D (6 bases). This CDR3 is 15 amino acids long. V was pared by 1 base and J by 3 bases, with 10 bases between. Germline CDR1 SGHTA, CDR2 FQGNSA. This chain's CDR3 is CASSLVGGNYNEQFF. The CDR3 region has the DNA TGTGCCAGCAGCTTAGTTGGCGGGAACTACAATGAGCAGTTCTTC.

This clonotype was seen only a few times. The chain is built from TRBV4-1 and TRBJ2-1; D uncertain. Trimming left V 0 bases short and J 7 bases short, with 19 bases between. This CDR3 has 17 amino acids. Germline CDR1 reads MGHRA; CDR2 reads YSYEKL. The CDR3 loop is CASSQEVSSFTFNEQFF. The CDR3 nucleotides are TGCGCCAGCAGCCAAGAGGTCAGCTCCTTTACCTTTAATGAGCAGTTCTTC.

This clonotype was counted only a few times. At one end, the junction sequence differs from germline, possibly due to a read error. The chain combines TRBV12-3 or TRBV12-4 with TRBJ1-1, with TRBD1 as a possible D gene (5 bases). This CDR3 comprises 14 residues. CDR3: CASSLALRIGEYYF. The CDR3 DNA reads as TGTGCCAGCAGTTTAGCGCTCCGAATAGGGGAATACTACTTT.

This clonotype has only a few counts. The V gene is TRBV19, the J gene TRBJ1-2; tentatively, D is TRBD1 (5 bases). V was cut by 2 bases and J by 6 bases, with 10 bases left in between. Per the germline V gene, CDR1 is LNHDA and CDR2 is SQIVND (reference sequence). CDR3 length: 13 amino acids. The CDR3 DNA reads as TGTGCCAGTAGTATAATAGGGACGGATGGCTACACCTTC. Amino acids: CASSIIGTDGYTF. The complete variable domain, with remaining parts taken from reference TRBV19 and TRBJ1-2, reads DGGITQSPKYLFRKEGQNVTLSCEQNLNHDAMYWYRQDPGQGLRLIYYSQIVNDFQKGDIAEGYSVSREKKESFPLTVTSAQKNPTAFYLCASSIIGTDGYTFGSGTRLTVV.

The chain is built from TRBV5-4 and TRBJ2-2; D is perhaps TRBD2 (5 bases). Per germline, CDR1 SGHNT and CDR2 YYREEE (reference sequence). Between the trimmed V and J ends, which lost 9 bases and 2 bases, there was a span of 14 bases. The CDR3 has 14 residues. The CDR3 is CATDRGDNTGELFF. CDR3 in DNA: TGTGCCACTGACCGGGGTGACAACACCGGGGAGCTGTTTTTT.

The chain combines TRBV19 with TRBJ1-4; 9 bases are shared with TRBD1. The V and J ends lost 7 bases and 8 bases, in that order; junction bases with no gene match: 8. This CDR3 has 14 amino acids. The germline V gene has CDR1 LNHDA and CDR2 SQIVND (reference sequence). CDR3 sequence reads: CASMPGQGKEKLFF. In DNA, the CDR3 is TGTGCCAGTATGCCGGGACAGGGAAAAGAAAAACTGTTTTTT.

This clonotype was observed many times. The chain links TRBV7-2 to TRBJ2-1; D is uncertain. Germline CDR1 and CDR2: SGHTA and FQGNSA. V lost 5 bases and J 0 bases, leaving 14 bases between the germline ends. The CDR3 consists of 16 residues. The DNA for the CDR3 is TGTGCCAGCAGCACACACGGACCGCGCTCCTACAATGAGCAGTTCTTC. This translates into CASSTHGPRSYNEQFF. Full variable domain (outside the CDR3, taken from reference TRBV7-2 and TRBJ2-1): GAGVSQSPSNKVTEKGKDVELRCDPISGHTALYWYRQSLGQGLEFLIYFQGNSAPDKSGLPSDRFSAERTGGSVSTLTIQRTQQEDSAVYLCASSTHGPRSYNEQFFGPGTRLTVL.

The gene calls are TRBV5-1 and TRBJ2-1; 8 bases match TRBD1. The V segment lost 2 bases and the J segment 6 bases; nucleotides outside the gene matches: 7. The length of the CDR3 is 15 residues. Germline V CDR1 and CDR2: SGHRS, YFSETQ. CDR3 in amino acids: CASSLPAGQGNEQFF. CDR3 coding DNA: TGCGCCAGCAGCTTACCTGCTGGACAGGGCAATGAGCAGTTCTTC.

This clonotype was picked up many times. The V and J genes are TRBV7-2 and TRBJ1-5; no reliable D call. CDR3 length equals 12 residues. The germline V gene encodes CDR1 SGHTA and CDR2 FQGNSA. V was cut by 4 bases and J by 4 bases, with 5 bases left in between. As DNA, the CDR3 is TGTGCCAGCAGCTCCGCTAATCAGCCCCAGCATTTT. Translating it yields CASSSANQPQHF.

J is TRBJ2-1 and V is TRBV10-3; D could derive from TRBD1 or TRBD2 (5 bases each). V shed 2 bases and J shed 7 bases, with 15 bases lying between them. CDR3 length: 15 residues. CDR1 and CDR2 (germline): ENHRY, SYGVKD. The CDR3 nucleotides read TGTGCCATCAGTGAGAGTAAGGGGACGAAGAATGAGCAGTTCTTC. Residues: CAISESKGTKNEQFF.

The chain uses TRBV3-1 and TRBJ1-5; D not resolved. The germline CDR1 and CDR2 sequences are LGHDT and YNNKEL (reference sequence). V lost 1 base to trimming and J lost 5 bases, with 3 bases between them. The CDR3 has 12 residues. The CDR3 loop reads CASSQADQPQHF. The CDR3 DNA reads as TGTGCCAGCAGCCAAGCAGATCAGCCCCAGCATTTT.

This clonotype was observed a few times. The V gene is TRBV7-8, the J gene TRBJ1-2; D remains ambiguous. The CDR3 is 14 residues long. V lost 5 bases to trimming and J lost 2 bases, with 12 bases between them. The germline V gene encodes CDR1 SGHVS and CDR2 FQNEAQ. The CDR3 region has the DNA TGTGCCAGCAGCCCTAGCGGCACCAACTATGGCTACACCTTC. The encoded protein is CASSPSGTNYGYTF.

J is TRBJ2-1 and V is TRBV28, with 10 bases lining up with TRBD2. The CDR3 has 19 amino acids. V shed 4 bases, J shed 0 bases, and the junction held 12 bases outside the gene matches. CDR1 and CDR2 from the germline V gene are MDHEN and SYDVKM. The CDR3 DNA follows: TGTGCCAGCAGTTCAGGCCGGGCTAGCGGGGGTAGCTCCTACAATGAGCAGTTCTTC. Translation: CASSSGRASGGSSYNEQFF.

This clonotype was seen a handful of times. The V gene is TRBV7-9, the J gene TRBJ2-3; TRBD2 agrees at 11 bases. Per germline, CDR1 SEHNR and CDR2 FQNEAQ (reference sequence). The CDR3 loop spans 19 amino acids. V trimming: 5 bases; J trimming: 0 bases; junction bases outside the gene matches: 13. CDR3 loop: CASSPPGLAAGSSTDTQYF. The CDR3 coding sequence is TGTGCCAGCAGCCCACCGGGACTAGCGGCAGGGTCTAGCACAGATACGCAGTATTTT.

V usage is TRBV27 and J usage is TRBJ2-7; 13 nucleotides agree with TRBD2. The length of the CDR3 is 14 residues. CDR1 and CDR2 (germline): MNHEY, SMNVEV (reference sequence). V gave up 6 bases and J gave up 1 base; unmatched junction bases: 0. CDR3 amino acids: CASRGLAGSYEQYV. The CDR3 region has the DNA TGTGCCAGCAGGGGACTAGCGGGGTCCTACGAGCAGTACGTC.

The chain is built from TRBV11-3 and TRBJ2-5; D could derive from TRBD1 or TRBD2 (5 bases each). CDR1 SGHNT and CDR2 YENEEA come from the germline V gene. The CDR3 contains 16 residues. V was shortened by 2 bases and J by 1 base, with 14 bases between the two germline ends. The CDR3 reads CASSLSGTAIQETQYF. The CDR3 DNA sequence: TGTGCCAGCAGCTTATCCGGGACCGCGATCCAAGAGACCCAGTACTTC.

In its sample, this clonotype was seen a few times. V is TRBV7-2 and J is TRBJ2-1; 9 bases fit TRBD2. The CDR3 has 17 amino acids. Trimming took 4 bases from V and 4 from J; bases not matched to a gene: 11. Germline V CDR1 and CDR2: SGHTA, FQGNSA. The CDR3 nucleotides read TGTGCCAGCAGCTCCCGCCCTCTAGCGGGAAGTTACAATGAGCAGTTCTTC. Its translation: CASSSRPLAGSYNEQFF.

The chain carries TRBV15 and TRBJ1-2; unclear D gene. Trimming cost V 0 bases and J 8 bases, with 13 bases left between them. The CDR3 consists of 14 residues. Germline-derived CDR1 and CDR2 are LNHNV and YYDKDF (reference sequence). The CDR3 loop reads CATSRDGRGEGYTF. The DNA for the CDR3 is TGTGCCACCAGCAGAGATGGTCGGGGAGAAGGCTACACCTTC.

This clonotype was detected many times. The chain is built from TRBV4-2 and TRBJ1-4; TRBD1 matches at 9 bases. V gave up 3 bases and J gave up 2 bases; unmatched junction bases: 7. Germline-derived CDR1 and CDR2 are LGHNA and YNFKEQ. This CDR3 has 17 amino acids. The CDR3 nucleotides are TGTGCCAGCAGCCATCAACAGGGGGCGACGACTAATGAAAAACTGTTTTTT. Translated: CASSHQQGATTNEKLFF.

The CDR3, as DNA: TGCGCCAGCAGCTTGGCCGTCGGGGGCGAGACCCAGTACTTC. Its protein product is CASSLAVGGETQYF. The chain couples TRBV5-1 to TRBJ2-5; D is tentatively TRBD1 or TRBD2 (6 bases each). The CDR3 is 14 residues long. CDR1 is SGHRS and CDR2 is YFSETQ in the germline V gene. V lost 0 bases, J lost 5 bases, and 11 bases lay in between.

This clonotype occurred a few times. The rearrangement joins TRBV20-1 to TRBJ1-1; the match to TRBD1 covers 8 bases. V was clipped by 0 bases and J by 4 bases; unmatched bases: 7. The CDR3 has 15 amino acids. Germline CDR1 reads DFQATT; CDR2 reads SNEGSKA (reference sequence). CDR3 coding DNA: TGCAGTGCTAGAGATCGGAACAGGGGGAGCACTGAAGCTTTCTTT. Amino acid sequence: CSARDRNRGSTEAFF.

Only a few counts were recorded for this clonotype. This chain connects TRBV11-2 to TRBJ2-2, with D unclear. The CDR3 spans 14 residues. CDR1 and CDR2 (germline): SGHAT, FQNNGV. V gave up 1 base and J gave up 4 bases, with 7 bases separating them. The CDR3 region is CASSLADSTGELFF. The DNA for the CDR3 is TGTGCCAGCAGCTTAGCAGATTCCACCGGGGAGCTGTTTTTT.

This clonotype was counted ten times or more. The rearrangement links TRBV7-2 to TRBJ1-2; D may be TRBD1 (5 bases). The germline CDR1 and CDR2 sequences are SGHTA and FQGNSA. The CDR3 extends over 14 amino acids. The V gene lost 4 bases and the J gene lost 1 base, with 10 bases spanning the gap. The CDR3 DNA reads TGTGCCAGCAGCTCCGGAGGGGATAACTATGGCTACACCTTC. It encodes CASSSGGDNYGYTF.

In its sample, this clonotype was seen a few times. The chain couples TRBV7-9 to TRBJ2-2; tentative D call: TRBD2 (6 bases). From germline, CDR1 is SEHNR and CDR2 FQNEAQ (reference sequence). Trimming took off 5 bases at V and 6 bases at J, with 16 bases between the two ends. The CDR3 length is 15 residues. This CDR3 reads CASSGDSGRPGELFF. In DNA, the CDR3 is TGTGCCAGCAGCGGCGATTCGGGGAGGCCCGGGGAGCTGTTTTTT.